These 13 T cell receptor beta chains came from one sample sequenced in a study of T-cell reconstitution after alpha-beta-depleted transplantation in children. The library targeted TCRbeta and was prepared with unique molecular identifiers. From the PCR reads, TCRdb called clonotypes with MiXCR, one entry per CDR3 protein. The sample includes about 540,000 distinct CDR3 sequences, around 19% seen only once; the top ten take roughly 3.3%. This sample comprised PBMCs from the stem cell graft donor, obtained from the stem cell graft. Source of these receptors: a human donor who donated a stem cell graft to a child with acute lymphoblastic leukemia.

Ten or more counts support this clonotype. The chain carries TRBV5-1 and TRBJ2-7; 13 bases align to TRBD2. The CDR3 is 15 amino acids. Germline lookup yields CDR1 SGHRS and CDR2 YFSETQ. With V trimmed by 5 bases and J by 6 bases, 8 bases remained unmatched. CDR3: CASSRTSGGPFEQYF. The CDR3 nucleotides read TGCGCCAGCAGTCGGACTAGCGGGGGACCCTTCGAGCAGTACTTC.

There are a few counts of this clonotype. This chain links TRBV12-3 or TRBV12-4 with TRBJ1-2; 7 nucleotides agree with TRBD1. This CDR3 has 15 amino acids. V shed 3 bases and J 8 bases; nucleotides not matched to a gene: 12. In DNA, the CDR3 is TGTGCCAGCAGTTTCTACAGGGGTATCGAGGAAGGCTACACCTTC. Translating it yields CASSFYRGIEEGYTF.

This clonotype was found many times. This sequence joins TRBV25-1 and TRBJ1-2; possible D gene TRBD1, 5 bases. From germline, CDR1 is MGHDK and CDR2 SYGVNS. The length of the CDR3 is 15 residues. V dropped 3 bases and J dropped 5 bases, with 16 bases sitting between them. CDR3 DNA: TGTGCCAGCAGTGACCGGGGGAGGGGTACTTATGGCTACACCTTC. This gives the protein CASSDRGRGTYGYTF.

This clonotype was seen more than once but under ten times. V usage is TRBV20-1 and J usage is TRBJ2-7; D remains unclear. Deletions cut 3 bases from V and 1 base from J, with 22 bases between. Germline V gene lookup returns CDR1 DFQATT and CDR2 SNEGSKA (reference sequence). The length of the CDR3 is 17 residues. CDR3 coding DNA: TGCAGTGCTAGGCCAGAAAAGGCTTCGTCTTGGTCCTACGAGCAGTACTTC. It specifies CSARPEKASSWSYEQYF.

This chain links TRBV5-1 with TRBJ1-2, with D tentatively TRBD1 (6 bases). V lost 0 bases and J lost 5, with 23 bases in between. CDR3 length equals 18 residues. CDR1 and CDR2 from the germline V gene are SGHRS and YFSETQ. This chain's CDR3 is CASSLDPGAHRDLYGYTF. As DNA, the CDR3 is TGCGCCAGCAGCTTGGATCCAGGGGCTCACCGGGACCTGTATGGCTACACCTTC.

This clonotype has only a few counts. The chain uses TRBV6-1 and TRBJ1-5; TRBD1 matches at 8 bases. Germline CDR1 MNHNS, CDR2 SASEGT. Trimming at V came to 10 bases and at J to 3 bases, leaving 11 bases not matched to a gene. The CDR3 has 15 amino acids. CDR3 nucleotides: TGTGCCACCCAGGGACAGGTTCTGTCCAATCAGCCCCAGCATTTT. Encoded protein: CATQGQVLSNQPQHF.

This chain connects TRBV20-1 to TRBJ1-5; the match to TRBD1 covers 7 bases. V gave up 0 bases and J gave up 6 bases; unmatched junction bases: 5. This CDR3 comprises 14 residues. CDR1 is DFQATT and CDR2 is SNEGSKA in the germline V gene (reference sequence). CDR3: CSARDQGGVQPQHF. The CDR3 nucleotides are TGCAGTGCTAGAGATCAGGGGGGCGTTCAGCCCCAGCATTTT.

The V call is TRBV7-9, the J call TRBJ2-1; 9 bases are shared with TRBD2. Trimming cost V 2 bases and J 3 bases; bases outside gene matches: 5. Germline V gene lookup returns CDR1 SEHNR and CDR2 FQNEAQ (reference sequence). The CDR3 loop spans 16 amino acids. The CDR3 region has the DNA TGTGCCAGCAGCTTATCGACTAGCGGAGACTACAATGAGCAGTTCTTC. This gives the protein CASSLSTSGDYNEQFF.

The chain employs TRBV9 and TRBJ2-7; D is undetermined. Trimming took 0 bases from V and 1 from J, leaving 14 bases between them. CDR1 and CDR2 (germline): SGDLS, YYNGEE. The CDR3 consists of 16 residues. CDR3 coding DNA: TGTGCCAGCAGCGTAGATTCACAAAGTGGGTCCTACGAGCAGTACTTC. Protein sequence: CASSVDSQSGSYEQYF. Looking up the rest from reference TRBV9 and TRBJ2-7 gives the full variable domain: DSGVTQTPKHLITATGQRVTLRCSPRSGDLSVYWYQQSLDQGLQFLIQYYNGEERAKGNILERFSAQQFPDLHSELNLSSLELGDSALYFCASSVDSQSGSYEQYFGPGTRLTVT.

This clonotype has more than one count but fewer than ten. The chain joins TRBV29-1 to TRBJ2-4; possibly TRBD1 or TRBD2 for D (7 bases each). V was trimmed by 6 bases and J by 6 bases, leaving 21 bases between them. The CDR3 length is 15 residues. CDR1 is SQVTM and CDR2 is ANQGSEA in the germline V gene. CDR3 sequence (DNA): TGCAGCGTCGGGAGGACAGGAAGATTAGGAAACATTCAGTACTTC. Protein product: CSVGRTGRLGNIQYF.

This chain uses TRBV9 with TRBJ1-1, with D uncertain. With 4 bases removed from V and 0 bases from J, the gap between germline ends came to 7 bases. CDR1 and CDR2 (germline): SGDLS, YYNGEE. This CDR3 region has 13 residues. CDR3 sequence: CASSTYVNTEAFF. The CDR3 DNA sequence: TGTGCCAGCAGCACCTACGTGAACACTGAAGCTTTCTTT.

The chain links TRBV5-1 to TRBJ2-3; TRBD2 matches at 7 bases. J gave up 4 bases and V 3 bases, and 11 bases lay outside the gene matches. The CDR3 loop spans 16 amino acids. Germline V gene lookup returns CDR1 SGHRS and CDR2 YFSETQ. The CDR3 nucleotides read TGCGCCAGCAGCTCCCCGACTAGCCTGGGCGCAGATACGCAGTATTTT. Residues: CASSSPTSLGADTQYF.

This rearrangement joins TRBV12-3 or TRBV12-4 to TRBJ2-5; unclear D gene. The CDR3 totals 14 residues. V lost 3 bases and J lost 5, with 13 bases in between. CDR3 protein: CASSFSRLWETQYF. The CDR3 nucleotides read TGTGCCAGCAGTTTTAGTAGGCTGTGGGAGACCCAGTACTTC.